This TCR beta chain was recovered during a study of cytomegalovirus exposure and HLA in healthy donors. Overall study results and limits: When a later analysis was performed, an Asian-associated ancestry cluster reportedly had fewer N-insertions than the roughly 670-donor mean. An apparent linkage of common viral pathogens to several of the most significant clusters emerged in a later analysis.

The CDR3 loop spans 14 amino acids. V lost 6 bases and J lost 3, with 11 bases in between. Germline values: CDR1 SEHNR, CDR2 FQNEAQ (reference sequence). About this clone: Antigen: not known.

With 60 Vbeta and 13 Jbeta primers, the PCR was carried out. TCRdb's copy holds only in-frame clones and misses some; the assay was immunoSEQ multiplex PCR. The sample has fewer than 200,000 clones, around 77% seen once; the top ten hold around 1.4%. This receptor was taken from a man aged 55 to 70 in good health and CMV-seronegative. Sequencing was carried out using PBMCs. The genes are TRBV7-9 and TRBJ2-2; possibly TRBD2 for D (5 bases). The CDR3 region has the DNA TGTGCCAGCAGACACTCACTAGACACCGGGGAGCTGTTTTTT. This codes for CASRHSLDTGELFF.